A selection of T cell receptor beta chains follows, all from one sample in a study of T cells in Graves' hyperthyroidism and ophthalmopathy. TCRdb reprocessed the multiplex PCR reads with MiXCR, giving one entry per CDR3 protein. The sample carries some 760,000 distinct CDR3 sequences, approximately 14% recorded once. The sample comprised blood. The receptor source for this set is a woman under 30 with Graves' hyperthyroidism. The CDR3 runs from the conserved cysteine through the conserved F or W. A D gene is named only where the DNA matches it firmly. Size is omitted from some rows. Given values are once, few, many or a class for expanded clones.

d_call | j_call | v_call | clone_size | cdr3_nt | cdr3_aa
NA | TRBJ2-4 | TRBV7-9 | many | TGTGCCAGCAGTTCCCGCCAGGGCCCCCGAGGGTACATTCAGTACTTC | CASSSRQGPRGYIQYF
NA | TRBJ1-1 | TRBV18 | many | TGTGCCAGCTCACCTTTGGACGGCGACACTGAAGCTTTCTTT | CASSPLDGDTEAFF
NA | TRBJ2-4 | TRBV5-1 | NA | TGCGCCAGCAGCTTGGGGTCTAGCGCACTAGCCAAAAACATTCAGTACTTC | CASSLGSSALAKNIQYF
TRBD1 | TRBJ1-1 | TRBV7-9 | NA | TGTGCCAGCAGCTTAGCGGGACAGGGCGATAAGGCTGAAGCTTTCTTT | CASSLAGQGDKAEAFF
TRBD1 | TRBJ1-2 | TRBV4-1 | many | TGCGCCAGCAGCCTTTATCTCCAGGGGGCAAACTATGGCTACACCTTC | CASSLYLQGANYGYTF
TRBD2 | TRBJ2-1 | TRBV19 | once | TGTGCCAGTAGTCGTCGGGGGGGCAGCTCCTACAATGAGCAGTTCTTC | CASSRRGGSSYNEQFF
NA | TRBJ2-5 | TRBV9 | few | TGTGCCAGCAGCGTAGAAAGGGGGGGCCAAGAGACCCAGTACTTC | CASSVERGGQETQYF
NA | TRBJ1-2 | TRBV24-1 | few | TGTGCCACCAGTGATGGTGGGACGTATGGCTACACCTTC | CATSDGGTYGYTF
NA | TRBJ2-7 | TRBV7-9 | many | TGTGCCAGCAGCAGAGTAGGGGCAAGTTGGGACGAGCAGTACTTC | CASSRVGASWDEQYF
NA | TRBJ2-7 | TRBV7-3 | NA | TGTGCCAGCAGCCCTTGGAGGAGCCCGCTGCACGAGCAGTACTTC | CASSPWRSPLHEQYF